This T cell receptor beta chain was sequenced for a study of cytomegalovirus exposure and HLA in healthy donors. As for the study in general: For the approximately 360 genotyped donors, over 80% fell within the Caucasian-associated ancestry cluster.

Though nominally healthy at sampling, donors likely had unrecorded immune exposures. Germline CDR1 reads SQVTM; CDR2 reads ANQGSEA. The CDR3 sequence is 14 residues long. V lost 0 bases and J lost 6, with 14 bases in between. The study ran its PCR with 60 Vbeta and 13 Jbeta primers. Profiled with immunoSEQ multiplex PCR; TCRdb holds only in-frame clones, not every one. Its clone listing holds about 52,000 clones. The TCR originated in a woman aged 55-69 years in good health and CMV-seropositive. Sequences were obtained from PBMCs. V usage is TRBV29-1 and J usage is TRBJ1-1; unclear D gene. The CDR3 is CSVEDPRAGAEAFF. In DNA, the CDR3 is TGCAGCGTTGAAGACCCGCGGGCAGGCGCTGAAGCTTTCTTT.